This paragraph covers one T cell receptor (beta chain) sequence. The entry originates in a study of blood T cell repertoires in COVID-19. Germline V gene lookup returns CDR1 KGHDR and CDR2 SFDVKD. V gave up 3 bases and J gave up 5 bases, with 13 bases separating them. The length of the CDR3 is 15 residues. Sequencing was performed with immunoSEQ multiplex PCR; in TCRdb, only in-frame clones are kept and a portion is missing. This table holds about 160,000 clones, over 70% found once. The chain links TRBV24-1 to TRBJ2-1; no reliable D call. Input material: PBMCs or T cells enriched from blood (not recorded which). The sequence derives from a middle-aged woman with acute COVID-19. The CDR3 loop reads CATSDASMPHNEQFF. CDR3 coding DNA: TGTGCCACCAGTGATGCGTCCATGCCCCACAATGAGCAGTTCTTC.